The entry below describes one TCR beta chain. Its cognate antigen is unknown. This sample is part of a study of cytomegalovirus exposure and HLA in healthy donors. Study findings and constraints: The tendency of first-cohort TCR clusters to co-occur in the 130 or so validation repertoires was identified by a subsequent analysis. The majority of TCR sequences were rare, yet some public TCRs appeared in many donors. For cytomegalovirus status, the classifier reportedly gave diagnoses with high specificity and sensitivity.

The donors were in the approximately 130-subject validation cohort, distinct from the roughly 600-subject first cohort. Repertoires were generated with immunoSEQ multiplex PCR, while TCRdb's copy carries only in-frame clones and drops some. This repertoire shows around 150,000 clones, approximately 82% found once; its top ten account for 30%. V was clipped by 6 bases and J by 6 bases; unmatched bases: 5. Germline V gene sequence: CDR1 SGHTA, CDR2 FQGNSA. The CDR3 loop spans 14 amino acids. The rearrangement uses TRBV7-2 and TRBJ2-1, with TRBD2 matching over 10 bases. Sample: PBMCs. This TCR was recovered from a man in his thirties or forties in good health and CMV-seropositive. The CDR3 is CASRVGTSVNEQFF. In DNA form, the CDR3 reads TGTGCCAGCAGAGTCGGGACTAGCGTCAATGAGCAGTTCTTC.